Sequencing of this T cell receptor (beta chain) was carried out in a study of T cell responses to AZD1222 COVID-19 vaccine. Points from the study as a whole: Seropositive at baseline were only six AZD1222 recipients.

This CDR3 comprises 15 residues. Germline CDR1 and CDR2: SGHRS and YFSETQ. V shed 4 bases and J shed 5 bases, with 18 bases lying between them. Worth noting for this clone: Its antigen is not identified.

Method: immunoSEQ multiplex PCR; TCRdb's copy keeps in-frame clones and lacks some. The repertoire holds more than 95,000 clones, around nine tenths seen once, with around 20% in the top ten. The genes are TRBV5-1 and TRBJ1-2; D is perhaps TRBD1 (6 bases). The specimen was peripheral blood, collected on day 0 of AZD1222 vaccination. The clonotype originates from an adult in good health. In nucleotides, the CDR3 is TGCGCCAGCAGCCGAGCCGAAGGGGGGAGGTATGGCTACACCTTC. Protein sequence: CASSRAEGGRYGYTF.